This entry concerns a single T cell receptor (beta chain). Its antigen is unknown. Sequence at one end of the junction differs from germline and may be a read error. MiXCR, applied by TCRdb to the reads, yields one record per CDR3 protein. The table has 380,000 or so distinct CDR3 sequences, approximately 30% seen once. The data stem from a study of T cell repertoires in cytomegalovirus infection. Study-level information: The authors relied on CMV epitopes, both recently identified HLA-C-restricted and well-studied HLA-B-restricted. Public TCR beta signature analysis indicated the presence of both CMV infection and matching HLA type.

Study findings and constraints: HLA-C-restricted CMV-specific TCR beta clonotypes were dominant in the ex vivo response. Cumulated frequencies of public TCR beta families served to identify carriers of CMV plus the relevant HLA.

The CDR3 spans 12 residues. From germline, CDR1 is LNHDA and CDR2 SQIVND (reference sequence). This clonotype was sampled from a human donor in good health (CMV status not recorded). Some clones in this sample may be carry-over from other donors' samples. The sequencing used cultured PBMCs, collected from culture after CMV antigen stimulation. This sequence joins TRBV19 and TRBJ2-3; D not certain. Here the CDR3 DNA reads TGTGCCAGTAGTCTAGAGGCAGATACGCAGTATTTT. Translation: CASSLEADTQYF.